This T cell receptor beta chain was recovered during a study of shared clonotypes between healthy human individuals. As for the study in general: CD4 naive and memory got three plates each, CD8 naive two, CD8 memory one.

Study-wide results and caveats: Naive subsets typically showed greater estimated richness than memory subsets. Generation probabilities were higher for clonotypes shared across all four sorted-subset donors than for unshared ones.

About this clone: Its antigen is not known. Other DNA sequences of this sample code for an identical CDR3.

Germline V gene lookup returns CDR1 SGHNT and CDR2 YYREEE (reference sequence). Trimming cost V 4 bases and J 3 bases; bases outside gene matches: 2. The CDR3 consists of 14 residues. Libraries were prepared by immunoSEQ multiplex PCR; TCRdb keeps only in-frame clonotypes and omits some of them. In the table there are 640,000 or so clones, about two thirds of which are singletons. The sequence was obtained from a woman between 25 and 40 years old in good health. This chain joins TRBV5-4 and TRBJ2-3; 10 nucleotides agree with TRBD2. The material sequenced was memory CD4+ T cells sorted from blood. Documented subset: CD45RA-negative fraction. CDR3 sequence (DNA): TGTGCCAGCAGCAAGCGGGAGGGTACAGATACGCAGTATTTT. This gives the protein CASSKREGTDTQYF.